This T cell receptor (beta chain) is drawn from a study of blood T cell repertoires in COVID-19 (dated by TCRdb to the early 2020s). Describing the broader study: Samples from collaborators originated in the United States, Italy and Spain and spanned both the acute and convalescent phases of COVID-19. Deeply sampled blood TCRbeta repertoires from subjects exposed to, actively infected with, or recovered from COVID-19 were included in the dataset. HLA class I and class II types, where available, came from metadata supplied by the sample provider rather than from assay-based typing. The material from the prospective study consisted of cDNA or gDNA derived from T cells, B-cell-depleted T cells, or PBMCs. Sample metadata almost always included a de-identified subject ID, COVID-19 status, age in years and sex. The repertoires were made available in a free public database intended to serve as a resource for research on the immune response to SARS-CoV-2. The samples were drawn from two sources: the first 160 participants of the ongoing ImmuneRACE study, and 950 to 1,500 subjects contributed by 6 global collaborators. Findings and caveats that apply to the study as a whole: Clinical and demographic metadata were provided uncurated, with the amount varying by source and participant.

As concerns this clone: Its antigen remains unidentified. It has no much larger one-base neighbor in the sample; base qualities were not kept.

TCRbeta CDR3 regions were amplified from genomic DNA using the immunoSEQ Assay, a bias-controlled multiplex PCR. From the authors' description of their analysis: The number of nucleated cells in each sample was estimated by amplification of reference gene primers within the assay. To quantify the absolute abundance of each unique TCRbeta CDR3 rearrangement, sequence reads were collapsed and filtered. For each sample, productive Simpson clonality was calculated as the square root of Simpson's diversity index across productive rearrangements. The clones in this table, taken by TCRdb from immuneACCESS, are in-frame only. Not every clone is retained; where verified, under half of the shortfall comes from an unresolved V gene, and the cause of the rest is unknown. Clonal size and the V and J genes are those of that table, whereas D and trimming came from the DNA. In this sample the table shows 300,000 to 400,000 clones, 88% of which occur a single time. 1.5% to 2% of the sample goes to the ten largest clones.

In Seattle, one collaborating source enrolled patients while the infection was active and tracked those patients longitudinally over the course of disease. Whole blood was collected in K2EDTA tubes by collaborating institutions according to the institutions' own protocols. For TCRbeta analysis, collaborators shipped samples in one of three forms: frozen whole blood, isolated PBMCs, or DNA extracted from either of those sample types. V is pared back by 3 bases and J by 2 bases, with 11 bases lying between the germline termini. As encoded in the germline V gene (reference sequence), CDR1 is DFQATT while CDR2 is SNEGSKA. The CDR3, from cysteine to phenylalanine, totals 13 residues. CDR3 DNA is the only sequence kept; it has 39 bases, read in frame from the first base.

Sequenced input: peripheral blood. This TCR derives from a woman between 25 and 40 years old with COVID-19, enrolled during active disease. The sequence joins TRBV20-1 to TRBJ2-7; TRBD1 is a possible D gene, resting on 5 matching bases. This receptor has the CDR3 CSASLTEPYEQYF. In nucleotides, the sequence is TGCAGTGCTAGTTTGACAGAACCCTACGAGCAGTACTTC.